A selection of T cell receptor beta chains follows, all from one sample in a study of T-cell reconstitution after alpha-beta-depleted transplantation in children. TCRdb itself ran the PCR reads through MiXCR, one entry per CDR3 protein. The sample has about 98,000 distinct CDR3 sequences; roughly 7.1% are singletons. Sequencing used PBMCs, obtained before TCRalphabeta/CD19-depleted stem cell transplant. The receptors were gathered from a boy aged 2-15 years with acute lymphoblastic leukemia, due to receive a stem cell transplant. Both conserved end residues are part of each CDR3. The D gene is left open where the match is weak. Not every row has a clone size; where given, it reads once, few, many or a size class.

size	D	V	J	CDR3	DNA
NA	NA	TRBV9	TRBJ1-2	CASSVAGAEESNYGYTF	TGTGCCAGCAGCGTAGCGGGAGCAGAGGAGTCTAACTATGGCTACACCTTC
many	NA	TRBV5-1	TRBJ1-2	CASSSGTSNYGYTF	TGCGCCAGCAGCTCCGGGACATCTAACTATGGCTACACCTTC
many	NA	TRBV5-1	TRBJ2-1	CASSLGTRTLDNEQFF	TGCGCCAGCAGCTTGGGTACCCGGACACTCGACAATGAGCAGTTCTTC
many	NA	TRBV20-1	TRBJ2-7	CSAVLGENYEQYF	TGCAGTGCCGTACTGGGCGAAAACTACGAGCAGTACTTC
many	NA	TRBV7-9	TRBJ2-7	CASSVQITYEQYF	TGTGCCAGCAGCGTACAAATAACCTACGAGCAGTACTTC
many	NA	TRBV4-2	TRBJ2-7	CASSQEGVEQYF	TGTGCCAGCAGCCAAGAAGGAGTCGAGCAGTACTTC
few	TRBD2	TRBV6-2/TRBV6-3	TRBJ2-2	CASSYSSSGGARTGELFF	TGTGCCAGCAGTTACTCATCGAGCGGGGGGGCCCGGACCGGGGAGCTGTTTTTT
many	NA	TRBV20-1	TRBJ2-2	CSARDLRRDTGELFF	TGCAGTGCTAGAGATCTAAGGCGGGACACCGGGGAGCTGTTTTTT
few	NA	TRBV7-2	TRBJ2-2	CASRQTDTGELFF	TGTGCCAGCAGACAGACAGACACCGGGGAGCTGTTTTTT
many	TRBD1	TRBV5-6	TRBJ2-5	CASSLGQGEETQYF	TGTGCCAGCAGCTTGGGTCAGGGGGAAGAGACCCAGTACTTC
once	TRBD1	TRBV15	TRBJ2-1	CATSRVWTGNNNEQFF	TGTGCCACCAGCAGAGTTTGGACAGGTAATAACAATGAGCAGTTCTTC
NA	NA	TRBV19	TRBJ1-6	CASSSMRETSPLHF	TGTGCCAGTAGTAGTATGCGGGAAACCTCACCCCTCCACTTT
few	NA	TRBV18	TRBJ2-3	CASSPPLRTTLTDTQYF	TGTGCCAGCTCACCACCGCTTAGGACCACACTCACAGATACGCAGTATTTT
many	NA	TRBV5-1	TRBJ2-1	CASSAPGVAGRNEQFF	TGCGCCAGCAGCGCACCAGGGGTCGCGGGGCGCAATGAGCAGTTCTTC
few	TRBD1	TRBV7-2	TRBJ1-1	CASSSARQGNTEAFF	TGTGCCAGCAGCTCCGCGAGACAGGGGAACACTGAAGCTTTCTTT
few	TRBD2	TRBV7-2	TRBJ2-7	CASTKRAGLAGEQYF	TGTGCCAGCACCAAGAGGGCGGGCCTAGCGGGGGAGCAGTACTTC
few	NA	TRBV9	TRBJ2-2	CASSYRGAGTGELFF	TGTGCCAGCAGCTACCGAGGGGCTGGCACCGGGGAGCTGTTTTTT
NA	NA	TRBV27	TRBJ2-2	CASSWVQGNTGELFF	TGTGCCAGCAGTTGGGTCCAGGGGAACACCGGGGAGCTGTTTTTT
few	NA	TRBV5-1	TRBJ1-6	CASSPESTTSPLHF	TGCGCCAGCAGCCCAGAAAGTACAACTTCACCCCTCCACTTT
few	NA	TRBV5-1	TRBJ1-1	CASSPRQAGTEAFF	TGCGCCAGCAGCCCGAGACAGGCCGGGACTGAAGCTTTCTTT
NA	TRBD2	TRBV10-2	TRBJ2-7	CASWDYTDVEQYF	TGCGCCAGTTGGGACTATACCGACGTCGAGCAGTACTTC
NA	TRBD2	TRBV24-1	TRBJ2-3	CATSRAGWSTDTQYF	TGTGCCACCAGCCGAGCGGGGTGGAGCACAGATACGCAGTATTTT
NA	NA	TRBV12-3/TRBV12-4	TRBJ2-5	CASTHTGKETQYF	TGTGCCAGCACCCACACAGGGAAAGAGACCCAGTACTTC
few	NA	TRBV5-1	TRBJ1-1	CASSLAPGRDEAFF	TGCGCCAGCAGCTTGGCCCCGGGCAGGGACGAAGCTTTCTTT
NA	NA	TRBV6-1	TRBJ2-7	CASSQGGGRDKQYF	TGTGCCAGCAGTCAAGGGGGGGGGCGGGACAAGCAGTACTTC
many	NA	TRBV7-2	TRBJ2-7	CASSPRASYEQYF	TGTGCCAGCAGCCCCCGGGCCAGCTACGAGCAGTACTTC
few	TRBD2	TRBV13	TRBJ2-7	CASSLKGRGRSYEQYF	TGTGCCAGCAGCTTAAAGGGGCGGGGGAGATCCTACGAGCAGTACTTC
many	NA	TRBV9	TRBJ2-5	CASSVGAGAETQYF	TGTGCCAGCAGCGTAGGGGCGGGGGCGGAGACCCAGTACTTC
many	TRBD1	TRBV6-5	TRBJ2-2	CASSSPDRGTGELFF	TGTGCCAGCAGTTCTCCGGACAGGGGAACCGGGGAGCTGTTTTTT
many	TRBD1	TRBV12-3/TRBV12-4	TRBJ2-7	CASRGGQGEVLGYEQYF	TGTGCCAGCAGGGGGGGACAGGGAGAAGTTCTTGGCTACGAGCAGTACTTC
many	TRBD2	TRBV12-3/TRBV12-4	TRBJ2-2	CASTTTSGGHANTGELFF	TGTGCCAGCACCACCACTAGCGGGGGGCACGCGAACACCGGGGAGCTGTTTTTT
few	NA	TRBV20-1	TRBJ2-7	CSARPRRGTYEQYF	TGCAGTGCTAGACCCCGACGGGGTACCTACGAGCAGTACTTC
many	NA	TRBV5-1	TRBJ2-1	CASRDGGNNEQFF	TGCGCCAGCAGGGACGGAGGGAACAATGAGCAGTTCTTC
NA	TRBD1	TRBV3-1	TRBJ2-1	CASSHTRTGYNEQFF	TGTGCCAGCAGCCACACTCGGACAGGGTACAATGAGCAGTTCTTC
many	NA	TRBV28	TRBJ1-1	CATNSYRLLTEAFF	TGTGCCACTAACTCCTACAGACTGCTCACTGAAGCTTTCTTT
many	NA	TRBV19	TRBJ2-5	CASSWVKGQETQYF	TGTGCCAGTAGTTGGGTCAAAGGACAAGAGACCCAGTACTTC
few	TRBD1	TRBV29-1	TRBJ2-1	CSGRQGGYNEQFF	TGCAGCGGCCGACAGGGCGGGTACAATGAGCAGTTCTTC
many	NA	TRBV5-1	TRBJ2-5	CASSLVAIETQYF	TGCGCCAGCAGCTTGGTGGCTATTGAGACCCAGTACTTC
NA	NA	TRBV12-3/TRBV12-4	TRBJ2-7	CASSLSGGRSYEQYF	TGTGCCAGCAGTTTATCCGGGGGTAGATCCTACGAGCAGTACTTC
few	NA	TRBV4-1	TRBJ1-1	CASSQDRERNTEAFF	TGCGCCAGCAGCCAAGACCGGGAAAGGAACACTGAAGCTTTCTTT
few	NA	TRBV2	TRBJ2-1	CASRLGRRGYNEQFF	TGTGCCAGCAGGCTCGGGAGGAGGGGGTACAATGAGCAGTTCTTC
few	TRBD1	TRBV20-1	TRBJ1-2	CSARSRTGVSGYTF	TGCAGTGCTAGATCTCGGACAGGGGTGTCTGGCTACACCTTC
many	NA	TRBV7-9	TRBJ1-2	CASSLSHGYTF	TGTGCCAGCAGCTTAAGCCACGGCTACACCTTC
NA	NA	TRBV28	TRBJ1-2	CASSAPGRGNYGYTF	TGTGCCAGCAGTGCTCCAGGCAGGGGCAACTATGGCTACACCTTC
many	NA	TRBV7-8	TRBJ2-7	CASSLATVTYEQYF	TGTGCCAGCAGCTTAGCTACGGTGACCTACGAGCAGTACTTC